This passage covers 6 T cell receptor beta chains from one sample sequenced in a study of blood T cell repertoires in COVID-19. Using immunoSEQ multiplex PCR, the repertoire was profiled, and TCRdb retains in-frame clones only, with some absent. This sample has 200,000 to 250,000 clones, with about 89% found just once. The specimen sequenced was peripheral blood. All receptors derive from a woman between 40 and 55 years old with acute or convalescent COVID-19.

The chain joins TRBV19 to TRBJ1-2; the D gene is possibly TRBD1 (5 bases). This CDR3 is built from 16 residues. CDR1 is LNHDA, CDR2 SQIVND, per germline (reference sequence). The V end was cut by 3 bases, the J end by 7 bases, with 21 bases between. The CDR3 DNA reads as TGTGCCAGTAGTATGAGTGGAGGTCGGGGGTCGCCTGGCTACACCTTC. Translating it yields CASSMSGGRGSPGYTF.

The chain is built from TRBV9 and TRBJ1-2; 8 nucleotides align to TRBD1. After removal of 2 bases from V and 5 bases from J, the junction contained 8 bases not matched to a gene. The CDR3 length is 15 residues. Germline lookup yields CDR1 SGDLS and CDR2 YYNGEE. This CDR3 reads CASSVSGTGSYGYTF. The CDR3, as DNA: TGTGCCAGCAGCGTTTCCGGGACAGGATCTTATGGCTACACCTTC.

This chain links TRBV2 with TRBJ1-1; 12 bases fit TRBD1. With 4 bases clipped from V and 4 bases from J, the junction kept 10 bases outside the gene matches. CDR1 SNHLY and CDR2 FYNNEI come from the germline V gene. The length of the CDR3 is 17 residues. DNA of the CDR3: TGTGCCAGCAGTGGAGACCGGGACAGGGGGCTCGGCACTGAAGCTTTCTTT. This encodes CASSGDRDRGLGTEAFF.

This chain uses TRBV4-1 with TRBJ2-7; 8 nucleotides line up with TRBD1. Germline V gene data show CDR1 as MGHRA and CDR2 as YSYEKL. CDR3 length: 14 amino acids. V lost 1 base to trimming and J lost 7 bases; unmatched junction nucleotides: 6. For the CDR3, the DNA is TGCGCCAGCAGCCAAGCCAGGGGGCAACGAGAGCAGTACGTC. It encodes CASSQARGQREQYV.

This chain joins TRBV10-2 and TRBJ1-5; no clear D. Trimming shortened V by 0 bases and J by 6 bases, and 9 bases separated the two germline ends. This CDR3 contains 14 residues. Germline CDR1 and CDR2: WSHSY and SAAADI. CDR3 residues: CASSESHSLQPQHF. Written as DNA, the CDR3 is TGCGCCAGCAGTGAGTCGCACAGCCTTCAGCCCCAGCATTTT.

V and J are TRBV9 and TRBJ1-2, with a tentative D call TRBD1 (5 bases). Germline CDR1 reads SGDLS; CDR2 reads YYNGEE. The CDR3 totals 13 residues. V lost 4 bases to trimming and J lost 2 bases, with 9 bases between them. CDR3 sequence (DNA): TGTGCCAGCAGCACATCAGGGAACTATGGCTACACCTTC. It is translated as CASSTSGNYGYTF.